The T cell receptor beta chain described here comes from a study of blood T cell repertoires in COVID-19 (dated by TCRdb to 2018 to 2021). A note on the overall study: The collaborator samples originated in the United States, Italy and Spain and spanned the acute and convalescent phases of COVID-19. The material from the prospective study consisted of cDNA or gDNA derived from T cells, B-cell-depleted T cells, or PBMCs. Subjects who had been exposed to COVID-19, were actively infected with it, or had recovered from it provided the deeply sampled blood TCRbeta repertoires that made up the dataset. The repertoires were released in a freely available public database meant as a resource for research on the immune response to SARS-CoV-2. Samples were obtained from the ongoing ImmuneRACE study (first 160 participants) and from some 1,200 subjects provided by 6 global collaborators. Sample metadata almost always included a de-identified subject ID, COVID-19 status, age in years and sex. HLA class I and class II types, where available, came from metadata supplied by the sample provider rather than from assay-based typing.

The immunoSEQ Assay, a bias-controlled multiplex PCR, was used to amplify TCRbeta CDR3 regions from genomic DNA. The study's own analysis went as follows. The number of nucleated cells in each sample was estimated from the amplification of reference gene primers within the assay. Sequence reads were collapsed and filtered to measure the absolute abundance of every unique TCRbeta CDR3 rearrangement. For each sample, productive Simpson clonality was calculated as the square root of Simpson's diversity index over productive rearrangements. Entries here come from immuneACCESS through TCRdb and include only in-frame sequences with V and J called. Some clones fail to appear in such tables; in the studies checked, an unresolved V gene covers under half of the shortfall, and the cause of the remainder is unknown. That table furnishes V, J and clone size, whereas the DNA furnished D and trimming. This sample lists about 130,000 clones; around 80% were detected once. The ten top clones hold over 9.5% of the sample.

Study-level results and caveats: The quantity of clinical and demographic metadata differed by source and by participant and was supplied without curation.

A second Seattle source provided samples from volunteer blood donors who had recovered from COVID-19. Each collaborating institution followed its own protocols to collect whole blood in K2EDTA tubes. Collaborator samples were shipped for TCRbeta analysis as frozen whole blood, isolated PBMCs, or DNA extracted from either sample type. The sample holds a few counts of this clone. The antigen it binds to is not known. No clone much larger than this one lies a single base away; base qualities are absent. From the cysteine through the phenylalanine, the CDR3 covers 16 amino acids. Just the 48-base CDR3 DNA is kept, in frame starting at base 1. Via the germline V gene, CDR1 is WSHSY and CDR2 SAAADI. Cut back by 2 bases and 10 bases, the V and J ends lie 21 bases apart.

The TCR comes from a man aged 60-69 years who had recovered from COVID-19. Sequences were obtained from peripheral blood. Recombination joined TRBV10-2 with TRBJ2-4; tentative D gene TRBD2, with 6 bases matching. CDR3 region: CASSEDPGRSWGIQYF. The sequence in DNA is TGCGCCAGCAGTGAGGATCCGGGGAGGAGTTGGGGGATTCAGTACTTC.